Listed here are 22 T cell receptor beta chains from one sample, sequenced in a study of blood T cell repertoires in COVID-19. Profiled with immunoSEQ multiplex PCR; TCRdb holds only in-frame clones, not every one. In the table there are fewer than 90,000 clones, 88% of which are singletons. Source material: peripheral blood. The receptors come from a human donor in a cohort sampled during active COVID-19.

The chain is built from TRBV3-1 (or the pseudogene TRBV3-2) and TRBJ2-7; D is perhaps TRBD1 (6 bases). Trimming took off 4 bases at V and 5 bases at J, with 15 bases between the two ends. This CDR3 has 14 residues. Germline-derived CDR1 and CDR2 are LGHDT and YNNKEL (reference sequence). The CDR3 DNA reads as TGTGCCAGCAGCCCCCTCCGGGACACCCACGAGCAGTACTTC. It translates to CASSPLRDTHEQYF.

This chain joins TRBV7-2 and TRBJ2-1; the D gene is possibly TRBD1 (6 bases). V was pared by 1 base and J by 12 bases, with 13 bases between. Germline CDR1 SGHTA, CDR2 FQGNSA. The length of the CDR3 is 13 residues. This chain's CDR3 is CASSLVGGSRQFF. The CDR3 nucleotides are TGTGCCAGCAGCTTAGTAGGGGGATCGCGGCAGTTCTTC. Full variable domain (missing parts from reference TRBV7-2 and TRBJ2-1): GAGVSQSPSNKVTEKGKDVELRCDPISGHTALYWYRQSLGQGLEFLIYFQGNSAPDKSGLPSDRFSAERTGGSVSTLTIQRTQQEDSAVYLCASSLVGGSRQFFGPGTRLTVL.

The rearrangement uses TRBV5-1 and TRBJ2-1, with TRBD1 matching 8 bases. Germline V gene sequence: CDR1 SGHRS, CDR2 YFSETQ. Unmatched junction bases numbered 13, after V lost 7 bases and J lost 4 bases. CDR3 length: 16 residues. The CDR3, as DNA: TGCGCCAGCGGGGGTGGACAGGGCCCCCCGTACAATGAGCAGTTCTTC. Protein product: CASGGGQGPPYNEQFF.

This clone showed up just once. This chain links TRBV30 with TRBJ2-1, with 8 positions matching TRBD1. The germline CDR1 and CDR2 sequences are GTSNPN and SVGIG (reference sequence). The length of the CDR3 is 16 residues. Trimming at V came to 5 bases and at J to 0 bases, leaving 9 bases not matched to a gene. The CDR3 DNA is TGTGCCTGGGCCTTAGGCAGGGGGCACTCCTACAATGAGCAGTTCTTC. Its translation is CAWALGRGHSYNEQFF.

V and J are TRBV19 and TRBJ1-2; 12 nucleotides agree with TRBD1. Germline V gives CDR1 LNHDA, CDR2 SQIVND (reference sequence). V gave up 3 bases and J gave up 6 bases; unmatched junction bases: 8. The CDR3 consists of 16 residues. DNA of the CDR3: TGTGCCAGTAGTATCGGGACAGGGGGCGCGGGGGATGGCTACACCTTC. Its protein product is CASSIGTGGAGDGYTF.

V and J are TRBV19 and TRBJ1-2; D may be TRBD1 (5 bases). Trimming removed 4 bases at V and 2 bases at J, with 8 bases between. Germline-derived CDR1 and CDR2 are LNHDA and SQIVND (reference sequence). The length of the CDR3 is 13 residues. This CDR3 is CASSTDSNYGYTF. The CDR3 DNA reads TGTGCCAGTAGTACCGACAGCAACTATGGCTACACCTTC. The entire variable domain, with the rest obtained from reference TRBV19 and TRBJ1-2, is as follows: DGGITQSPKYLFRKEGQNVTLSCEQNLNHDAMYWYRQDPGQGLRLIYYSQIVNDFQKGDIAEGYSVSREKKESFPLTVTSAQKNPTAFYLCASSTDSNYGYTFGSGTRLTVV.

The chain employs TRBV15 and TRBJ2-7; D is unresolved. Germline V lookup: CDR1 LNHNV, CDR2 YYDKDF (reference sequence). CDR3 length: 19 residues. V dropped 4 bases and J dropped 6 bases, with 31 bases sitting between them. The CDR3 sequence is CATSTPSMLGSTVAVEQYF. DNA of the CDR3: TGTGCCACCAGCACCCCCTCTATGTTAGGTTCGACGGTGGCGGTCGAGCAGTACTTC. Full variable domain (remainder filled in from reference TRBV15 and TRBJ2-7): DAMVIQNPRYQVTQFGKPVTLSCSQTLNHNVMYWYQQKSSQAPKLLFHYYDKDFNNEADTPDNFQSRRPNTSFCFLDIRSPGLGDTAMYLCATSTPSMLGSTVAVEQYFGPGTRLTVT.

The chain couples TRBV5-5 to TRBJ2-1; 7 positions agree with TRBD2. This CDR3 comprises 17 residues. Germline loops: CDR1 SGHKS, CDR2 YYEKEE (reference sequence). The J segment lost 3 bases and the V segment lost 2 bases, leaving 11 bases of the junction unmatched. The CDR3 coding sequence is TGTGCCAGCAGCTTACATCTCGGGTCTAGCGGCTACAATGAGCAGTTCTTC. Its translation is CASSLHLGSSGYNEQFF.

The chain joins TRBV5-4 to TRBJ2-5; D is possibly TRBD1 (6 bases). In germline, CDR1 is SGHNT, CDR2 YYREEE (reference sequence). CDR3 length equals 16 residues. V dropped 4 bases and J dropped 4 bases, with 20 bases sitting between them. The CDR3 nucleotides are TGTGCCAGCAGCACCGCCCTAACAGGGAACGTAGAGACCCAGTACTTC. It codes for CASSTALTGNVETQYF.

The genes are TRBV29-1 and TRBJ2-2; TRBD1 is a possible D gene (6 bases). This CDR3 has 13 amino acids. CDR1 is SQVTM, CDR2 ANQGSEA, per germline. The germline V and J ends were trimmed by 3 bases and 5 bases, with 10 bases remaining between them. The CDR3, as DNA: TGCAGCGTTGAGACCAGGGGAACCGGGGAGCTGTTTTTT. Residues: CSVETRGTGELFF.

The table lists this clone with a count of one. The CDR3 sequence: CASSQSTSGTGPGYTF. In DNA form, the CDR3 reads TGTGCCAGCAGCCAATCAACGTCCGGGACAGGCCCCGGCTACACCTTC. The chain is built from TRBV14 and TRBJ1-2, with TRBD1 identical over 8 bases. Germline V gene data show CDR1 as SGHDN and CDR2 as FVKESK. The J segment lost 8 bases and the V segment lost 2 bases, leaving 13 bases of the junction unmatched. The CDR3 consists of 16 residues.

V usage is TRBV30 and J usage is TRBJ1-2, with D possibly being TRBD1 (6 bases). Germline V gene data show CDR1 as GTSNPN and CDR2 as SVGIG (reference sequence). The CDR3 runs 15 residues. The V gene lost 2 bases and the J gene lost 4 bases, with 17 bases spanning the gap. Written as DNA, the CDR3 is TGTGCCTGGAGTAACAGGGATCATTGGGGCTATGGCTACACCTTC. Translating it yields CAWSNRDHWGYGYTF.

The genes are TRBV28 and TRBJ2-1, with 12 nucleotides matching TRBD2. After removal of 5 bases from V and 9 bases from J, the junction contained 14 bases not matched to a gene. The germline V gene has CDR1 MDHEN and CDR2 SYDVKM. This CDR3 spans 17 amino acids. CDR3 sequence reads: CASSPWVGTSGFSEQFF. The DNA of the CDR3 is TGTGCCAGCAGTCCGTGGGTAGGGACTAGCGGGTTTAGTGAGCAGTTCTTC.

CDR3 amino acids: CASSKRGWPEQFF. Written as DNA, the CDR3 is TGTGCCAGCAGCAAACGGGGGTGGCCTGAGCAGTTCTTC. The V call is TRBV7-9, the J call TRBJ2-1; possibly TRBD2 for D (6 bases). This CDR3 is 13 amino acids long. Trimming removed 5 bases from V and 9 bases from J, with 14 bases in between. CDR1 and CDR2 (germline): SEHNR, FQNEAQ (reference sequence).

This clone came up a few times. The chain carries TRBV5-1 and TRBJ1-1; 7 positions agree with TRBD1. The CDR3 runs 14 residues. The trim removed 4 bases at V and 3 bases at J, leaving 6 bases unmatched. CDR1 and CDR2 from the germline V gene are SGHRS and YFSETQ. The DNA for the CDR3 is TGCGCCAGCAGCGCGACAGGGCCCTACACTGAAGCTTTCTTT. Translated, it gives CASSATGPYTEAFF. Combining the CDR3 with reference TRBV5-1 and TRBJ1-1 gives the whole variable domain KAGVTQTPRYLIKTRGQQVTLSCSPISGHRSVSWYQQTPGQGLQFLFEYFSETQRNKGNFPGRFSGRQFSNSRSEMNVSTLELGDSALYLCASSATGPYTEAFFGQGTRLTVV.

The CDR3 region has the DNA TGTGCCACCAGTACCGGGACAGGGGGAGTCCAAGAGACCCAGTACTTC. Amino acid sequence: CATSTGTGGVQETQYF. The V and J genes are TRBV15 and TRBJ2-5; 11 bases are shared with TRBD1. Germline V gene sequence: CDR1 LNHNV, CDR2 YYDKDF (reference sequence). The CDR3 is 16 residues long. V gave up 6 bases and J gave up 1 base; unmatched junction bases: 7.

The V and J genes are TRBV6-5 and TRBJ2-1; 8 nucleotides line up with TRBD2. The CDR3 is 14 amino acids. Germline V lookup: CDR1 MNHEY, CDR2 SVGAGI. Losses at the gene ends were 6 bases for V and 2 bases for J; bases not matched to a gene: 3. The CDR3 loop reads CASSGGEAYNEQFF. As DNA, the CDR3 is TGTGCCAGCAGCGGGGGGGAGGCCTACAATGAGCAGTTCTTC.

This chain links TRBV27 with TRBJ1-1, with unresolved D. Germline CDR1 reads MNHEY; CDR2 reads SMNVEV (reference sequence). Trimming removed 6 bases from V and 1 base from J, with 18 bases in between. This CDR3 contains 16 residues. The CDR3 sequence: CASRHGLGWGNTEAFF. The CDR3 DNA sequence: TGTGCCAGCAGGCACGGACTCGGGTGGGGGAACACTGAAGCTTTCTTT.

The CDR3 loop reads CAISDRREANNEQFF. CDR3 sequence (DNA): TGTGCCATCAGTGATCGGCGGGAGGCCAACAATGAGCAGTTCTTC. The rearrangement uses TRBV10-3 and TRBJ2-1; the match to TRBD2 covers 8 bases. The CDR3 totals 15 residues. With 3 bases clipped from V and 5 bases from J, the junction kept 6 bases outside the gene matches. CDR1 ENHRY and CDR2 SYGVKD come from the germline V gene.

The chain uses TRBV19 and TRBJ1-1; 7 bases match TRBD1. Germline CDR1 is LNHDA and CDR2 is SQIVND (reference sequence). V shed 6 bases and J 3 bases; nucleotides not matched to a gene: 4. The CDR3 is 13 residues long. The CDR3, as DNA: TGTGCCAGTAGCCCACAGGGGTACACTGAAGCTTTCTTT. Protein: CASSPQGYTEAFF.

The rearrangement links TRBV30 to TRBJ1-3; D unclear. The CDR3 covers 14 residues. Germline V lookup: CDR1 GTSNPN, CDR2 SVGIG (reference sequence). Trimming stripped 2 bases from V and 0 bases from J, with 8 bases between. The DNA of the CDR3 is TGTGCCTGGAGTTCAGTTATCTCTGGAAACACCATATATTTT. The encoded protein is CAWSSVISGNTIYF.

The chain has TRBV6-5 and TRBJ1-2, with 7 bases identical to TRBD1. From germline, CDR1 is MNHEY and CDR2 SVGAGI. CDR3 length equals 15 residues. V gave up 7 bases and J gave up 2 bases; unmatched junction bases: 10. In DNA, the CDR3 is TGTGCCAGCACCCCCGGTTTGACAGGGAACTATGGCTACACCTTC. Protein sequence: CASTPGLTGNYGYTF.